This T cell receptor beta chain is from a study of T cell responses to AZD1222 COVID-19 vaccine. General study points: At 160-218 and 743-854, vaccine-associated CD4 TCRs were dominant, and they spanned spike.

The data were produced by immunoSEQ multiplex PCR, yet TCRdb's version contains in-frame clones alone and is incomplete. The table lists 100,000 or so clones, 75% to 90% of them singletons, with 35% to 55% in the top ten. Looked up from germline, CDR1 is SGHTA and CDR2 is FQGNSA. V shed 4 bases, J shed 5 bases, and the junction held 6 bases outside the gene matches. This CDR3 is built from 14 residues. Comment on this clone: The antigen is unknown.

The sample was peripheral blood, taken 28 days after the second AZD1222 dose. The sequence derives from an adult who received the AZD1222 COVID-19 vaccine. This chain connects TRBV7-2 to TRBJ2-5; 8 bases are a match to TRBD2. CDR3 sequence (DNA): TGTGCCAGCAGCTCCAGCGGGAGCCGGGAGACCCAGTACTTC. This encodes CASSSSGSRETQYF. The whole variable domain, filled in from reference TRBV7-2 and TRBJ2-5, reads GAGVSQSPSNKVTEKGKDVELRCDPISGHTALYWYRQSLGQGLEFLIYFQGNSAPDKSGLPSDRFSAERTGGSVSTLTIQRTQQEDSAVYLCASSSSGSRETQYFGPGTRLLVL.